This T cell receptor (beta chain) emerged from a study of beta chain features in type 1 diabetes. General study points: TCRB CDR3 length was moderately but significantly reduced in all four CD4+ subsets of Type 1 diabetes patients. The naive, central memory and Treg TCRB repertoires of patients appeared to be more similar to one another than those of healthy donors.

This clone showed up just a few times. As yet, its antigen is unknown. One end of the junction fails to match germline, which may point to a read error. Expressed TCRB transcripts were sequenced because the isolated RNA had all been reverse transcribed beforehand. Sequenced naive, central memory and regulatory T cell samples produced an average of around 3.5 million reads. Sequenced by immunoSEQ multiplex PCR; TCRdb stores in-frame clones only, minus some. Of fewer than 450,000 clones in the sample, roughly 14% were seen once. This CDR3 contains 10 residues. CDR1 SEHNR and CDR2 FQNEAQ come from the germline V gene (reference sequence).

This receptor was identified in a woman under 30 with type 1 diabetes. Sequencing input: naive CD4+ T cells from blood. The chain joins TRBV7-9 to TRBJ1-2; TRBD1 matches at 8 bases. Here the CDR3 DNA reads TGTGCCAGCAGCTTAGGGGACAGGACTTTC. This codes for CASSLGDRTF.